A single sample is the source of the 26 T cell receptor beta chains below, sequenced in a study of T cells in Graves' hyperthyroidism and ophthalmopathy. Amplified regions were TCR beta CDR3 sequences from RNA transcripts. First-round RT-PCR targeting the TCR CDR3 was performed with the HTBI primer set. TCRdb used MiXCR to reprocess the multiplex PCR reads, holding one entry per CDR3 protein. The top ten clones hold around a fifth of a sample with about 400,000 distinct CDR3 sequences, more than 14% of them seen once. The sample consisted of blood. The source of these receptors is a woman younger than 45 with Graves' ophthalmopathy.

This clonotype was detected ten times or more. The chain is built from TRBV7-9 and TRBJ2-1; D tentatively reads TRBD1 or TRBD2 (5 bases each). V lost 5 bases and J 15 bases, leaving 20 bases between the germline ends. CDR3 length equals 13 residues. Germline V gene lookup returns CDR1 SEHNR and CDR2 FQNEAQ (reference sequence). The CDR3 sequence: CASSLNLGGLAFF. For the CDR3, the DNA is TGTGCCAGCAGCCTGAACCTTGGGGGTCTTGCGTTCTTC.

This clonotype was observed many times. The genes are TRBV6-1 and TRBJ1-5, with a possible D match to TRBD1 (6 bases). The CDR3 consists of 14 residues. Germline-derived CDR1 and CDR2 are MNHNS and SASEGT. Trimming pared 6 bases from V and 5 bases from J, leaving 14 bases between. The CDR3 sequence is CASSQDRIDQPQHF. The CDR3 DNA is TGTGCCAGCAGCCAGGACAGAATTGATCAGCCCCAGCATTTT.

Many counts were recorded for this clonotype. V and J are TRBV28 and TRBJ2-1; 7 nucleotides align to TRBD1. V was clipped by 2 bases and J by 6 bases; unmatched bases: 13. Germline V gives CDR1 MDHEN, CDR2 SYDVKM. CDR3 size: 17 residues. The DNA of the CDR3 is TGTGCCAGCAGTTTAGGACAGGTAGGGGCTAGGGTCAATGAGCAGTTCTTC. Protein: CASSLGQVGARVNEQFF.

Worth noting for this clonotype: This sequence may be a read error, since a much larger clone differs from it by one base. The chain joins TRBV15 to TRBJ1-4; tentative D call: TRBD1 (6 bases). Germline V CDR1 and CDR2: LNHNV, YYDKDF (reference sequence). The ends were cut back, 5 bases at V and 0 bases at J, with 16 bases in the middle. The CDR3 sequence is 17 residues long. The DNA of the CDR3 is TGTGCCACCAGCGGAGGGGGGTCATCTGCAACTAATGAAAAACTGTTTTTT. It encodes CATSGGGSSATNEKLFF.

This clonotype was counted only a few times. CDR3 in amino acids: CASSQLRASGNTIYF. The CDR3 nucleotides are TGTGCCAGCAGCCAACTACGAGCCTCTGGAAACACCATATATTTT. This chain joins TRBV14 and TRBJ1-3; D not certain. The CDR3 runs 15 residues. The germline CDR1 and CDR2 sequences are SGHDN and FVKESK. V lost 2 bases and J lost 0, with 8 bases in between.

This clonotype was counted many times. This sequence joins TRBV20-1 and TRBJ1-2; TRBD1 matches at 9 bases. The CDR3 is 13 amino acids. The J segment lost 8 bases and the V segment lost 3 bases, leaving 7 bases of the junction unmatched. The germline V gene has CDR1 DFQATT and CDR2 SNEGSKA (reference sequence). The CDR3 loop is CSAREQGAEGYTF. The CDR3, as DNA: TGCAGTGCTAGGGAACAGGGGGCGGAAGGCTACACCTTC.

In this sample, this clonotype turned up many times. The chain recombines TRBV12-3 or TRBV12-4 with TRBJ1-1; D call uncertain. The CDR3 totals 13 residues. V was shortened by 3 bases and J by 6 bases, with 11 bases between the two germline ends. DNA of the CDR3: TGTGCCAGCAGTTTTAGGAGGGCCTCTGAAGCTTTCTTT. It codes for CASSFRRASEAFF.

This clonotype has at least ten counts. V is TRBV5-1 and J is TRBJ2-1; tentative D call: TRBD2 (5 bases). The CDR3 has 14 residues. The V and J ends lost 4 bases and 5 bases respectively, with 13 bases between them. Germline V gene lookup returns CDR1 SGHRS and CDR2 YFSETQ. CDR3 in DNA: TGCGCCAGCAGCCTATTGACTATAAACAATGAGCAGTTCTTC. Translation: CASSLLTINNEQFF.

This clonotype was observed many times. The rearrangement links TRBV6-1 to TRBJ2-5, with D possibly being TRBD1 (5 bases). The CDR3 is 13 amino acids. The germline V gene has CDR1 MNHNS and CDR2 SASEGT. Trimming removed 1 base at V and 10 bases at J, with 13 bases between. The CDR3 coding sequence is TGTGCCAGCAGTGAAGGGGGCCTTAGGGTCCAGTACTTC. Residues: CASSEGGLRVQYF.

The chain links TRBV28 to TRBJ2-5; D uncertain. Germline V gives CDR1 MDHEN, CDR2 SYDVKM. V lost 5 bases and J 2 bases, leaving 18 bases between the germline ends. This CDR3 is built from 16 residues. Here the CDR3 reads CASSATIPGVQETQYF. Here the CDR3 DNA reads TGTGCCAGCAGTGCGACCATTCCGGGTGTTCAAGAGACCCAGTACTTC.

The CDR3 region is CASSQGERNTEAFF. CDR3 DNA: TGCGCCAGCAGCCAGGGAGAAAGGAACACTGAAGCTTTCTTT. The chain couples TRBV4-1 to TRBJ1-1, with D uncertain. The V end was cut by 3 bases, the J end by 1 base, with 9 bases between. Germline V gene sequence: CDR1 MGHRA, CDR2 YSYEKL. This CDR3 contains 14 residues.

This clonotype has only a few counts. The chain carries TRBV29-1 and TRBJ1-1, with D unresolved. CDR3 length: 12 residues. CDR1 and CDR2 (germline): SQVTM, ANQGSEA. Trimming left V 8 bases short and J 0 bases short, with 10 bases between. This CDR3 is CSRTLLNTEAFF. CDR3 bases: TGCAGCCGTACCCTTTTGAACACTGAAGCTTTCTTT.

This clonotype was counted at least ten times. The V and J genes are TRBV12-3 or TRBV12-4 and TRBJ2-7; D is possibly TRBD2 (6 bases). CDR3 size: 15 residues. V lost 3 bases to trimming and J lost 6 bases, with 18 bases between them. This CDR3 reads CASSFSPRDSREQYF. DNA of the CDR3: TGTGCCAGCAGTTTTTCCCCACGGGACTCACGCGAGCAGTACTTC.

This clonotype has at least ten counts. The chain combines TRBV11-2 with TRBJ1-1; D is uncertain. CDR1 and CDR2 (germline): SGHAT, FQNNGV. Trimming pared 1 base from V and 2 bases from J, leaving 8 bases between. This CDR3 contains 14 residues. The DNA for the CDR3 is TGTGCCAGCAGCTTAGCGGTAGGAAACACTGAAGCTTTCTTT. Translating gives CASSLAVGNTEAFF.

At least ten counts were recorded for this clonotype. This chain uses TRBV18 with TRBJ1-5; no clear D gene. Germline V gene data show CDR1 as KGHSH and CDR2 as LQKENI. Trimming took off 2 bases at V and 7 bases at J, with 9 bases between the two ends. The CDR3 runs to 13 residues. The CDR3 DNA reads TGTGCCAGCTCACCATTATTAGGGCAGCCCCAGCATTTT. Protein: CASSPLLGQPQHF.

This clonotype came up many times. The chain combines TRBV2 with TRBJ2-7; 9 bases align to TRBD1. The CDR3 runs to 15 residues. Germline lookup yields CDR1 SNHLY and CDR2 FYNNEI. Trimming at V came to 5 bases and at J to 4 bases, leaving 9 bases not matched to a gene. CDR3 sequence: CASSSPGTGSYEQYF. The CDR3 DNA follows: TGTGCCAGCAGTTCCCCCGGGACAGGGTCTTACGAGCAGTACTTC.

This clonotype is a singleton in its sample. This rearrangement joins TRBV19 to TRBJ1-2, with TRBD1 identical over 7 bases. CDR1 and CDR2 from the germline V gene are LNHDA and SQIVND (reference sequence). The CDR3 spans 14 residues. The V segment lost 5 bases and the J segment 8 bases; nucleotides outside the gene matches: 11. The CDR3 bases are TGTGCCAGTAGTGCGAACAGGGGAACGCCGGGCTACACCTTC. It specifies CASSANRGTPGYTF.

The table lists this clonotype with many counts. The rearrangement uses TRBV2 and TRBJ2-1, with D hard to call. The CDR3 covers 15 residues. Germline lookup yields CDR1 SNHLY and CDR2 FYNNEI. The V end lost 2 bases, the J end lost 0 bases, and 8 bases lay between the germline ends. Here the CDR3 reads CASSESAPSYNEQFF. CDR3 nucleotides: TGTGCCAGCAGTGAATCGGCCCCCTCCTACAATGAGCAGTTCTTC.

This clonotype occurred a few times. The rearrangement links TRBV6-1 to TRBJ2-7; 8 bases are shared with TRBD1. The V gene end was trimmed by 6 bases and the J gene end by 2 bases; junction bases not matched to a gene: 6. The germline V gene has CDR1 MNHNS and CDR2 SASEGT. The CDR3 runs to 14 residues. In nucleotides, the CDR3 is TGTGCCAGCAGCGGACAGGGCCCCACCTACGAGCAGTACTTC. Translation: CASSGQGPTYEQYF.

This clonotype was recorded at least ten times. The chain is built from TRBV28 and TRBJ1-2; D is perhaps TRBD1 (5 bases). The V gene's germline CDR1 is MDHEN and CDR2 SYDVKM. V lost 1 base, J lost 3 bases, and 9 bases lay in between. There are 14 residues in the CDR3. The CDR3 protein is CASSLSGRDYGYTF. The CDR3 region has the DNA TGTGCCAGCAGTTTATCAGGGAGGGACTATGGCTACACCTTC.

This clonotype was counted at least ten times. The chain links TRBV6-5 to TRBJ2-7; D ambiguous. This CDR3 has 11 amino acids. With 0 bases removed from V and 7 bases from J, the gap between germline ends came to 4 bases. The germline CDR1 and CDR2 sequences are MNHEY and SVGAGI. CDR3 in DNA: TGTGCCAGCAGTTACTCGGGGGAGCAGTACTTC. Its protein product is CASSYSGEQYF.

Regarding this clonotype: This may be a read error: a much more frequent sequence differs by one nucleotide. This chain links TRBV7-3 with TRBJ2-2; perhaps TRBD2 as D (5 bases). Per the germline V gene, CDR1 is SGHTA and CDR2 is FQGTGA. CDR3 length equals 12 residues. CDR3 coding DNA: TGTGCCAGCAAACTTGGGAACGGGGAGCTGTCTTTT. Translated: CASKLGNGELSF.

The sample holds many counts of this clonotype. The V gene is TRBV27, the J gene TRBJ2-3, with 8 bases identical to TRBD2. This CDR3 is 19 amino acids long. CDR1 and CDR2 from the germline V gene are MNHEY and SMNVEV (reference sequence). V shed 3 bases and J 0 bases; nucleotides not matched to a gene: 14. The CDR3 DNA follows: TGTGCCAGCAGTTTTAAGCGGGGGATCAGAGGTTATAGCACAGATACGCAGTATTTT. Protein product: CASSFKRGIRGYSTDTQYF.

This rearrangement joins TRBV20-1 to TRBJ2-1; 8 bases fit TRBD1. V lost 6 bases to trimming and J lost 5 bases; unmatched junction nucleotides: 12. Germline-derived CDR1 and CDR2 are DFQATT and SNEGSKA (reference sequence). This CDR3 spans 15 amino acids. CDR3 amino acids: CSATDGPGGDNEQFF. As DNA, the CDR3 is TGCAGTGCCACTGATGGGCCAGGGGGCGACAATGAGCAGTTCTTC.

This clonotype was counted ten times or more. The rearrangement links TRBV6-6 to TRBJ1-5; D not certain. CDR3 length: 14 residues. Per the germline V gene, CDR1 is MNHNY and CDR2 is SVGAGI (reference sequence). Trimming cost V 2 bases and J 3 bases, with 8 bases left between them. CDR3 protein: CASSYRESNQPQHF. CDR3 sequence (DNA): TGTGCCAGCAGTTACCGGGAATCCAATCAGCCCCAGCATTTT.

In its sample, this clonotype was seen many times. The rearrangement links TRBV28 to TRBJ1-2; TRBD1 might be the D (6 bases). This CDR3 contains 16 residues. The V gene's germline CDR1 is MDHEN and CDR2 SYDVKM. V gave up 2 bases and J gave up 3 bases, with 16 bases separating them. The CDR3 nucleotides read TGTGCCAGCAGTTTACCCCCAGCAGGGGCAGACTATGGCTACACCTTC. This gives the protein CASSLPPAGADYGYTF.